The clone carrying this TCR beta chain has at least ten counts. Trimming removed 5 bases from V and 6 bases from J; junction bases left unmatched: 8. The CDR3 totals 15 residues. In germline, CDR1 is SEHNR, CDR2 FQNEAQ (reference sequence). The data are from a study of metastatic and nonmetastatic thyroid tumors. Study-wide context: Repertoires of blood and of tissue (tumor or nodule) from malignant and benign thyroid patients were compared.

Authors' data handling: Between-group CDR3 differences, defined by clinicopathological status, yielded a distant-metastasis classifier for papillary thyroid cancer. MiXCR was used by TCRdb to re-call the PCR reads. What appears here as the V and J calls and clone size reflects TCRdb's work, not the paper's. The table records approximately 35,000 clones, about a sixth of them present only once. Each patient went into thyroid surgery without having received any treatment. The sequence was collected from a male donor with papillary thyroid cancer or a benign thyroid nodule (not recorded which). Some clones in this sample may be carry-over from other donors' samples. Sequencing was performed on blood. The chain carries TRBV7-9 and TRBJ2-2, with TRBD2 matching over 8 bases. The DNA of the CDR3 is TGTGCCAGCAGCCCACGAGCGGGAGCGGCCGGGGAGCTGTTTTTT. Its translation is CASSPRAGAAGELFF. The whole variable domain, remainder taken from reference TRBV7-9 and TRBJ2-2, is DTGVSQNPRHKITKRGQNVTFRCDPISEHNRLYWYRQTLGQGPEFLTYFQNEAQLEKSRLLSDRFSAERPKGSFSTLEIQRTEQGDSAMYLCASSPRAGAAGELFFGEGSRLTVL.